Below are 7 T cell receptor beta chains sequenced from a single sample in a study of shared clonotypes between healthy human individuals. Profiling relied on immunoSEQ multiplex PCR, and the TCRdb table lists in-frame clones only, not all of them. This table holds more than 2 million clones, around 95% found once. Naive CD8 isolation took CD45RO-negative cells positively selected for CCR7 and excluded terminally differentiated effector memory CD45RA+ cells. Sequenced: naive CD8+ T cells from PBMCs. Every receptor here comes from a young man in good health. Some clones in this sample may be carry-over from other donors' samples.

The V call is TRBV6-1, the J call TRBJ2-7, with TRBD1 identical over 7 bases. The CDR3 extends over 15 amino acids. Trimming cost V 6 bases and J 7 bases; bases outside gene matches: 15. The germline V gene encodes CDR1 MNHNS and CDR2 SASEGT. This CDR3 reads CASSPRTGLYGEQYF. CDR3 sequence (DNA): TGTGCCAGCAGCCCTCGGACAGGCCTTTACGGGGAGCAGTACTTC.

The chain links TRBV30 to TRBJ1-2; D is unclear. V lost 3 bases and J 5 bases, leaving 13 bases between the germline ends. This CDR3 contains 13 residues. Germline V gives CDR1 GTSNPN, CDR2 SVGIG (reference sequence). Here the CDR3 DNA reads TGTGCCTGGAGAGTGGTTACCCTGTATGGCTACACCTTC. This sequence encodes CAWRVVTLYGYTF.

The V gene is TRBV6-6, the J gene TRBJ2-7; 10 bases are shared with TRBD1. The germline CDR1 and CDR2 sequences are MNHNY and SVGAGI (reference sequence). The CDR3 spans 16 residues. Unmatched junction bases numbered 6, after V lost 0 bases and J lost 4 bases. CDR3 nucleotide sequence: TGTGCCAGCAGTTACTCGAGGGACAGGGGCGGGTACGAGCAGTACTTC. Amino acid sequence: CASSYSRDRGGYEQYF.

The chain couples TRBV9 to TRBJ2-5; D unclear. Deletions cut 6 bases from V and 4 bases from J, with 22 bases between. From germline, CDR1 is SGDLS and CDR2 YYNGEE. This CDR3 has 16 amino acids. This CDR3 is CASTISNGQGGETQYF. The CDR3 DNA is TGTGCCAGCACCATTTCTAATGGCCAAGGCGGAGAGACCCAGTACTTC.

The rearrangement links TRBV9 to TRBJ2-3; D gene uncertain. Germline CDR1 SGDLS, CDR2 YYNGEE. V was shortened by 0 bases and J by 0 bases, with 11 bases between the two germline ends. The CDR3 runs to 16 residues. The CDR3 protein is CASSVAGGGSTDTQYF. CDR3 DNA sequence: TGTGCCAGCAGCGTAGCCGGTGGCGGCAGCACAGATACGCAGTATTTT.

This chain joins TRBV7-2 and TRBJ1-5, with TRBD1 as a possible D gene (6 bases). The germline CDR1 and CDR2 sequences are SGHTA and FQGNSA. Trimming pared 2 bases from V and 5 bases from J, leaving 10 bases between. The CDR3 extends over 14 amino acids. In DNA, the CDR3 is TGTGCCAGCAGCTTAAGTTCAGGGGATCAGCCCCAGCATTTT. Encoded protein: CASSLSSGDQPQHF. Variable domain in full (rest from reference TRBV7-2 and TRBJ1-5): GAGVSQSPSNKVTEKGKDVELRCDPISGHTALYWYRQSLGQGLEFLIYFQGNSAPDKSGLPSDRFSAERTGGSVSTLTIQRTQQEDSAVYLCASSLSSGDQPQHFGDGTRLSIL.

This chain connects TRBV27 to TRBJ1-2, with D hard to call. Germline CDR1 MNHEY, CDR2 SMNVEV (reference sequence). Trimming stripped 6 bases from V and 0 bases from J, with 11 bases between. The CDR3 sequence is 14 residues long. The DNA of the CDR3 is TGTGCCAGCAGATCGTTCGAGACTAACTATGGCTACACCTTC. Its translation: CASRSFETNYGYTF.